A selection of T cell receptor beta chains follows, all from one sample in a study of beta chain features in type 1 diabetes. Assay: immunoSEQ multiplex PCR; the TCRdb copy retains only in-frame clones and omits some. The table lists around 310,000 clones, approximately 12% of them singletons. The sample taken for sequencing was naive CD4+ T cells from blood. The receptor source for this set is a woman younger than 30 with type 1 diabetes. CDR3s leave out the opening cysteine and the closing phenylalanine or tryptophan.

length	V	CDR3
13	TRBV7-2	ASSPGQGANYGYT
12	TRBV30	AWSGAVSNQPQH
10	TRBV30	ACQGPQDTQY
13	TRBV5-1	ASSRAGDPTYEQY
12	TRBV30	AWSRTVDPYEQY
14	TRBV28	ASSLPSGTSPYEQY
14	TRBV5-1	ASSYLDRGRTGELF
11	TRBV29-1	SVRDRNTGELF
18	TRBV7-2	ASSLASDFLGTWGHNEQF
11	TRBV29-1	SVEGRENTEAF
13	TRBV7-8	ASSRLAGYTDTQY
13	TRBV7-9	ASSPRTDLNTEAF
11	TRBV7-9	ASQTGTHNEQF
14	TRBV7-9	ASSLTRTSGRAEEF
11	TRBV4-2	ASSQDVTGELF
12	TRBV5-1	ASSLSGFYNEQF
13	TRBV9	ASSVGTSGLETQY
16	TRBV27	ASSSGLAGLLRYNEQF
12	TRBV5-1	ASTDRSSTDTQY
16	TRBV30	AWSNARTSGGNTGELF
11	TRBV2	ASSGGWRNIQY
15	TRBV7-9	ILSQPTAPGSSYEQY
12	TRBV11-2	ASSFSARGYGYT
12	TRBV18	ASSPTATSYEQY